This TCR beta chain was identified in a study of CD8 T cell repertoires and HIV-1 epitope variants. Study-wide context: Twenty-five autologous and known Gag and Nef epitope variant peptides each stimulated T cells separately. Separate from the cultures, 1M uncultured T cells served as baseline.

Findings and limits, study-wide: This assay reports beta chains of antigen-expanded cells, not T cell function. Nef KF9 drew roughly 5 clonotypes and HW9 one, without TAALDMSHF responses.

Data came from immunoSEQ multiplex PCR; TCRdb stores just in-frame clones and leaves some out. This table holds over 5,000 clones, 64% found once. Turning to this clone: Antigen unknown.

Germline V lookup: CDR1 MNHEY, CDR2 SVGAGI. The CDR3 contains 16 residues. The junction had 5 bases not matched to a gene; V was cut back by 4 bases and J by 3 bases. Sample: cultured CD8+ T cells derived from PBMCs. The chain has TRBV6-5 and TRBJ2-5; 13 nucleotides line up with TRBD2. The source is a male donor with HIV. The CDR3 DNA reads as TGTGCCAGCAGTTTTTTCGGGACTAGCGGGAAAGAGACCCAGTACTTC. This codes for CASSFFGTSGKETQYF.